This is a list of T cell receptor beta chains from one sample in a study of low-dose radiotherapy and immunotherapy resistance in tumors. TCRdb recomputed calls from the reads with MiXCR, one row per CDR3 protein. The profile shows 40,000 or so distinct CDR3 sequences, around a quarter of them singletons. Source: PBMCs, taken after low-dose radiotherapy plus immunotherapy. The receptors derive from a male donor with prostate cancer. Each CDR3 is given with its conserved first and last residue. A D gene is named only where the DNA matches it firmly. A row's size may be missing; if present it is once, few, many or a size class.

d_gene	v_gene	abundance	j_gene	CDR3nt	CDR3aa
TRBD1	TRBV12-3/TRBV12-4	many	TRBJ2-7	TGTGCCAGCAGGCGAACGACAGGGGAAGGGGAGCATTACTTC	CASRRTTGEGEHYF
-	TRBV14	-	TRBJ2-2	-	CASSQLTRGGHLGENTGELFFF
-	TRBV29-1	many	TRBJ1-1	TGCAGCGTTGAAAGACGGCTTAACACTGAAGCTTTCTTT	CSVERRLNTEAFF
TRBD1	TRBV30	many	TRBJ2-3	TGTGCCTGCCGGACAGGGTCGCGTGTCCCCCCCGTGGGTACGCAGTATTTT	CACRTGSRVPPVGTQYF
-	TRBV29-1	-	TRBJ2-7	TGCAGCGTTGCCGGGACCTACGAGCAGTACTTC	CSVAGTYEQYF
-	TRBV19	many	TRBJ1-5	TGTGCCAGTAGCAGCACAGCCGATAGCAATCAGCCCCAGCATTTT	CASSSTADSNQPQHF
-	TRBV6-1	-	TRBJ1-5	TGTGCCAGCAACGCAGGGTACAATCAGCCCCAGCATTTT	CASNAGYNQPQHF
TRBD2	TRBV5-1	-	TRBJ2-1	TGCGCCAGCAGCTTGGGGCCGGGGAGGGATGAGCAGTTCTTC	CASSLGPGRDEQFF
-	TRBV5-6	many	TRBJ2-2	TGTGCCAGCAGCTTGGAGAGGACAGCGAACACCGGGGAGCTGTTTTTT	CASSLERTANTGELFF
-	TRBV19	many	TRBJ2-3	TGTGCCAGTAGTAAAGGGACCGGGGGAACAGATACGCAGTATTTT	CASSKGTGGTDTQYF
-	TRBV5-1	many	TRBJ2-2	TGCGCCAGCAGCTTGGGGAGCGGGAACACCGGGGAGCTGTTTTTT	CASSLGSGNTGELFF
-	TRBV5-3	many	TRBJ1-2	TGTGCCAGCAGCTTGCCCAAGTATGGCTACACCTTC	CASSLPKYGYTF
TRBD1	TRBV5-1	many	TRBJ1-2	TGCGCCAGCAGCTCGCCCCTGACAGGGACCTATGGCTACACCTTC	CASSSPLTGTYGYTF
-	TRBV2	many	TRBJ2-5	TGTGCCAGCAGGACCCAGTTTATGACTAGGCAGTACTTC	CASRTQFMTRQYF
TRBD2	TRBV10-3	many	TRBJ2-7	TGTGCCATCAGTGATCAAACTAGCGGAATTTACGAGCAGTACTTC	CAISDQTSGIYEQYF
-	TRBV5-4	-	TRBJ1-1	TGTGCCAGCAGCTTGAGGCACAGGAACACTGAAGCTTTCTTT	CASSLRHRNTEAFF
TRBD1	TRBV9	-	TRBJ2-2	TGTGCCAGCAGCGTTGAAGGGGGCCGGACCGGGGAGCTGTTTTTT	CASSVEGGRTGELFF
TRBD2	TRBV3-1	many	TRBJ2-1	TGTGCCAGCAGCCCCCGACTAGCGGGGGCCTACAATGAGCAGTTCTTC	CASSPRLAGAYNEQFF
TRBD1	TRBV28	once	TRBJ2-2	TGTGCCAGCAGTTTGGCCGCTGGGGCAGGGGGCATCACCGGGGAGCTGTTTTTT	CASSLAAGAGGITGELFF
TRBD2	TRBV7-3	many	TRBJ2-1	TGTGCCAGCAGCCAAGATGCGGGGGGTGGAGTCCGTGAGCAGTTCTTC	CASSQDAGGGVREQFF
-	TRBV6-2/TRBV6-3	few	TRBJ2-6	TGTGCCAGCAGCCCTTGGGGACCTGGGGCCAACGTCCTGACTTTC	CASSPWGPGANVLTF
-	TRBV5-1	few	TRBJ2-1	TGCGCCAGCAGTTTACTAGCCGGGCCTACTAACAATGAGCAGTTCTTC	CASSLLAGPTNNEQFF
TRBD2	TRBV10-3	many	TRBJ2-3	TGTGCCCCGGACGGACTAGCGGGAGAGGGGAGCACAGATACGCAGTATTTT	CAPDGLAGEGSTDTQYF
-	TRBV24-1	many	TRBJ2-2	TGTGCCACCAGTGTCACCACGAACACCGGGGAGCTGTTTTTT	CATSVTTNTGELFF
TRBD1	TRBV6-2/TRBV6-3	many	TRBJ2-2	TGTGCCAGCAGTTACTCGAGACAGGGTCTGAACACCGGGGAGCTGTTTTTT	CASSYSRQGLNTGELFF
-	TRBV27	many	TRBJ1-1	TGTGCCAGCAGTTACGACGGGAACACTGAAGCTTTCTTT	CASSYDGNTEAFF
-	TRBV5-4	many	TRBJ2-3	TGTGCCAGCAGCTTACAGGCCAGGGAGGTGGATACGCAGTATTTT	CASSLQAREVDTQYF
TRBD1	TRBV18	many	TRBJ2-7	TGTGCCAGCTCACCCCTCTCGACAGGGGCCCACTACGAGCAGTACTTC	CASSPLSTGAHYEQYF
TRBD1	TRBV12-3/TRBV12-4	many	TRBJ2-1	TGTGCCAGCAGTTTATCGCCAGGGGGTATTTTCTCCTACAATGAGCAGTTCTTC	CASSLSPGGIFSYNEQFF
-	TRBV6-2/TRBV6-3	-	TRBJ1-3	TGTGCCAGCAGTTACCTCCGGGAACGTGGAAACACCATATATTTT	CASSYLRERGNTIYF
-	TRBV20-1	many	TRBJ2-7	TGCAGTGCTAGTGATGGGGCAGGGGTCGAGCAGTACTTC	CSASDGAGVEQYF
-	TRBV9	few	TRBJ1-6	TGTGCCAGCAGCTTATCAGGGTTTTCACCCCTCCACTTT	CASSLSGFSPLHF
TRBD1	TRBV19	many	TRBJ1-2	TGTGCCAGTAGTCTTGGGACAGCAGCTCACTATGGCTACACCTTC	CASSLGTAAHYGYTF
-	TRBV6-6	medium-sized	TRBJ2-7	TGTGCCAGCAGTACCCTCCGGGACCCAACCCACGAGCAGTACTTC	CASSTLRDPTHEQYF
-	TRBV5-6	many	TRBJ2-4	TGTGCCAGCAGCTTCAACGGACCCCACAGGAACATTCAGTACTTC	CASSFNGPHRNIQYF
TRBD1	TRBV28	medium-sized	TRBJ2-7	TGTGCCAGCACTAGGACAGGGATAATCGAGCAGTACTTC	CASTRTGIIEQYF
-	TRBV7-8	many	TRBJ1-1	TGTGCCACCCGGACTTCCGGGACGGGGAACACTGAAGCTTTCTTT	CATRTSGTGNTEAFF
-	TRBV6-5	many	TRBJ2-2	TGTGCCAGCAGACCCCGCCTCACCGGGGAGCTGTTTTTT	CASRPRLTGELFF
-	TRBV24-1	few	TRBJ2-2	-	CATSDPGQGAAGELFFF
-	TRBV7-2	many	TRBJ1-5	TGTGCCAGCAGCGTCACCCCCGGGACTGCTAGCCAGCCCCAGCATTTT	CASSVTPGTASQPQHF
-	TRBV2	many	TRBJ1-6	TGTGCCAGCAGTGGGGACAATTATAATTCACCCCTCCACTTT	CASSGDNYNSPLHF
-	TRBV29-1	-	TRBJ1-2	TGCAGCGTTGACGGTGACTCCCCCTATGGCTACACCTTC	CSVDGDSPYGYTF
TRBD1	TRBV4-3	-	TRBJ1-1	TGCGCCAGCAGCCAAGCCGGACAGGGAACCACTGAAGCTTTCTTT	CASSQAGQGTTEAFF
TRBD2	TRBV19	many	TRBJ2-7	TGTGCCAGTCAGGGAGCGGGGGACTACGAGCAGTACTTC	CASQGAGDYEQYF
-	TRBV28	many	TRBJ1-6	TGTGCCAGCAGCTCCCCCTCGCCAGGCGGGAATTCACCCCTCCACTTT	CASSSPSPGGNSPLHF
-	TRBV7-8	many	TRBJ1-1	TGTGCCAGCAGCTCAACCGGAGCGAACACTGAAGCTTTCTTT	CASSSTGANTEAFF
-	TRBV29-1	many	TRBJ1-2	TGCAGCGTTGAAGCCAACCGGGGCTATGGCTACACCTTC	CSVEANRGYGYTF
TRBD1	TRBV6-2/TRBV6-3	-	TRBJ1-1	TGTGCCAGCAGTGCTTTGCCTCAGGGGGCTAGGACTGAAGCTTTCTTT	CASSALPQGARTEAFF
TRBD2	TRBV2	many	TRBJ2-3	TGTGGTAGCGGGGAGGAAGATACGCAGTATTTT	CGSGEEDTQYF
-	TRBV9	many	TRBJ1-6	TGTGCCAGCAGCCCCCGAGCACAGGGTCGGGATTCACCCCTCCACTTT	CASSPRAQGRDSPLHF
-	TRBV7-2	many	TRBJ1-4	TGTGCCAGCACCCTTAAGTTGGCTGCGAATGAAAAACTGTTTTTT	CASTLKLAANEKLFF
TRBD2	TRBV24-1	many	TRBJ2-7	TGTGCCACCAGCCCGCGGACTAGCGGGAGCTACGAGCAGTACTTC	CATSPRTSGSYEQYF
-	TRBV6-8	many	TRBJ2-3	TGTGCCACTCGGACCAGGGGAAATTCAGGCACAGATACGCAGTATTTT	CATRTRGNSGTDTQYF